These 29 T cell receptor beta chains share one sample of origin, sequenced in a study of cytomegalovirus exposure and HLA in healthy donors. Use of 60 Vbeta and 13 Jbeta primers characterized the PCR. The table came from immunoSEQ multiplex PCR; TCRdb's copy has only in-frame clones and leaves some out. In total, the table holds about 120,000 clones. Sequenced sample: PBMCs. These receptors all stem from a young man in good health and CMV-seronegative.

The rearrangement uses TRBV21-1 and TRBJ1-1; the table's D gene call, TRBD1, was not cross checked with the DNA. TRBV21-1 is marked as a pseudogene. The CDR3 loop spans 10 amino acids. The chain's CDR3 is CANPPGGAFF. CDR3 in DNA: TGTGCCAACCCTCCAGGGGGGGCTTTCTTT.

This chain uses TRBV7-3 with TRBJ2-1, with 13 bases aligning to TRBD2. V shed 5 bases, J shed 8 bases, and the junction held 6 bases outside the gene matches. The germline CDR1 and CDR2 sequences are SGHTA and FQGTGA. The length of the CDR3 is 15 residues. CDR3 DNA: TGTGCCAGCAGCGACCGGACTAGCGGGAGTGATGAGCAGTTCTTC. Translation: CASSDRTSGSDEQFF.

The J gene is TRBJ2-2, the V gene TRBV29-1, with TRBD1 identical over 8 bases. J was trimmed by 5 bases and V by 2 bases; bases with no gene match: 4. The CDR3 has 14 amino acids. CDR1 is SQVTM and CDR2 is ANQGSEA in the germline V gene. CDR3 sequence (DNA): TGCAGCGTTGAACAGGGGGCTTATACCGGGGAGCTGTTTTTT. It translates to CSVEQGAYTGELFF.

The rearrangement uses TRBV7-9 and TRBJ1-1; D is unclear. The germline V gene encodes CDR1 SEHNR and CDR2 FQNEAQ (reference sequence). The CDR3 is 13 residues long. The V end was cut by 9 bases, the J end by 4 bases, with 15 bases between. The CDR3 loop reads CASTSSLFTEAFF. The CDR3 DNA follows: TGTGCCAGTACTTCGAGTCTTTTCACTGAAGCTTTCTTT.

The genes are TRBV2 and TRBJ2-5; 7 nucleotides align to TRBD1. After removal of 6 bases from V and 1 base from J, the junction contained 5 bases not matched to a gene. Germline CDR1 and CDR2: SNHLY and FYNNEI. This CDR3 region has 14 residues. CDR3 nucleotides: TGTGCCAGCAGACGGACAGGTTCCCAAGAGACCCAGTACTTC. It is translated as CASRRTGSQETQYF.

This CDR3 reads CASSEWVGAGYTGELFF. CDR3 bases: TGTGCCAGCAGTGAATGGGTAGGGGCAGGATACACCGGGGAGCTGTTTTTT. The chain has TRBV6-1 and TRBJ2-2; a possible D gene is TRBD1 (5 bases). Germline V gene data show CDR1 as MNHNS and CDR2 as SASEGT. The CDR3 is 17 residues long. The V and J ends lost 2 bases and 3 bases respectively, with 16 bases between them.

The V call is TRBV5-1, the J call TRBJ1-2, with 7 nucleotides matching TRBD1. Germline loops: CDR1 SGHRS, CDR2 YFSETQ. V trimming: 4 bases; J trimming: 2 bases; junction bases outside the gene matches: 8. The CDR3 contains 15 residues. Written as DNA, the CDR3 is TGCGCCAGCAGCCCACCCAGACAGGGAAACTATGGCTACACCTTC. Amino acid sequence: CASSPPRQGNYGYTF.

The chain links TRBV5-1 to TRBJ2-5, with 9 bases aligning to TRBD2. Germline CDR1 reads SGHRS; CDR2 reads YFSETQ. V gave up 1 base and J gave up 5 bases; unmatched junction bases: 6. The CDR3 sequence is 15 residues long. For the CDR3, the DNA is TGCGCCAGCAGCTTGTCGAGCGGGGGGCGGGAGACCCAGTACTTC. As protein: CASSLSSGGRETQYF.

The CDR3 protein is CASRPLVAGGVGQPQHF. The CDR3 DNA follows: TGTGCCAGCAGACCCTTGGTTGCAGGGGGCGTCGGCCAGCCCCAGCATTTT. This chain uses TRBV2 with TRBJ1-5; TRBD1 matches at 8 bases. The CDR3 covers 17 residues. Trimming removed 6 bases from V and 7 bases from J; junction bases left unmatched: 17. CDR1 and CDR2 from the germline V gene are SNHLY and FYNNEI.

The chain links TRBV5-4 to TRBJ2-3; the match to TRBD2 covers 14 bases. V gave up 3 bases and J gave up 5 bases; unmatched junction bases: 11. This CDR3 comprises 18 residues. Per germline, CDR1 SGHNT and CDR2 YYREEE (reference sequence). The CDR3 is CASSSYRTSGRKGDTQYF. The CDR3 DNA sequence: TGTGCCAGCAGCTCCTATCGGACTAGCGGGAGGAAGGGAGATACGCAGTATTTT.

This chain connects TRBV15 to TRBJ2-7, with D perhaps TRBD2 (6 bases). The germline V gene has CDR1 LNHNV and CDR2 YYDKDF (reference sequence). The CDR3 covers 15 residues. V lost 0 bases, J lost 0 bases, and 9 bases lay in between. CDR3: CATSRDFGGSYEQYF. CDR3 nucleotides: TGTGCCACCAGCAGAGATTTCGGGGGCTCCTACGAGCAGTACTTC.

V usage is TRBV5-1 and J usage is TRBJ2-1; perhaps TRBD1 as D (6 bases). The CDR3 consists of 16 residues. Trimming removed 3 bases at V and 1 base at J, with 14 bases between. The germline CDR1 and CDR2 sequences are SGHRS and YFSETQ. The CDR3 DNA follows: TGCGCCAGCAGCTCGCTTATTCAGGGGTCCTACAATGAGCAGTTCTTC. Translated: CASSSLIQGSYNEQFF.

The J gene is TRBJ2-3, the V gene TRBV11-2, with 7 nucleotides matching TRBD2. The CDR3 consists of 14 residues. V was clipped by 4 bases and J by 2 bases; unmatched bases: 3. Germline assignment: CDR1 SGHAT and CDR2 FQNNGV. CDR3 coding DNA: TGTGCCAGCAGCTCGACTAGCATCACAGATACGCAGTATTTT. Protein: CASSSTSITDTQYF.

The chain couples TRBV9 to TRBJ1-5; D may be TRBD1 (6 bases). Germline V lookup: CDR1 SGDLS, CDR2 YYNGEE. The ends were cut back, 1 base at V and 4 bases at J, with 12 bases in the middle. This CDR3 has 15 amino acids. In DNA form, the CDR3 reads TGTGCCAGCAGCGTAAGTGGACAGCCTAATCAGCCCCAGCATTTT. It is translated as CASSVSGQPNQPQHF.

The CDR3 sequence: CASSSRQNTGELFF. CDR3 nucleotide sequence: TGTGCCAGCAGCTCGCGACAGAACACCGGGGAGCTGTTTTTT. The rearrangement joins TRBV5-4 to TRBJ2-2; no clear D. CDR1 and CDR2 (germline): SGHNT, YYREEE (reference sequence). The V gene lost 3 bases and the J gene lost 1 base, with 7 bases spanning the gap. The CDR3 covers 14 residues.

The chain recombines TRBV7-3 with TRBJ2-1, with TRBD2 matching over 7 bases. V was clipped by 3 bases and J by 6 bases; unmatched bases: 2. Germline loops: CDR1 SGHTA, CDR2 FQGTGA. The CDR3 loop spans 13 amino acids. CDR3 DNA: TGTGCCAGCAGCTTCGGCGGGAGCAATGAGCAGTTCTTC. Translating it yields CASSFGGSNEQFF.

The chain uses TRBV29-1 and TRBJ1-4, with D perhaps matching TRBD1 (5 bases). The V gene lost 6 bases and the J gene lost 6 bases, with 11 bases spanning the gap. This CDR3 spans 12 amino acids. CDR1 is SQVTM, CDR2 ANQGSEA, per germline. The CDR3 region is CSVQGSDEKLFF. The CDR3 region has the DNA TGCAGCGTCCAGGGAAGTGATGAAAAACTGTTTTTT.

The chain combines TRBV28 with TRBJ1-5, with D perhaps TRBD1 (5 bases). The CDR3 contains 15 residues. Trimming stripped 6 bases from V and 6 bases from J, with 18 bases between. Germline-derived CDR1 and CDR2 are MDHEN and SYDVKM. The CDR3 reads CASRPFRGAGQPQHF. The CDR3 nucleotides are TGTGCCAGCAGGCCCTTTAGGGGAGCGGGTCAGCCCCAGCATTTT.

The chain links TRBV7-9 to TRBJ2-2; a weak D match, TRBD2 (5 bases). V was cut by 2 bases and J by 7 bases, with 14 bases left in between. CDR3 length: 15 amino acids. CDR1 is SEHNR and CDR2 is FQNEAQ in the germline V gene (reference sequence). CDR3 loop: CASSLRELSGGELFF. DNA of the CDR3: TGTGCCAGCAGCTTAAGGGAGCTTTCTGGCGGGGAGCTGTTTTTT.

CDR3 DNA: TGTGCCAGCAGACGAAGACTAGCGGACTCCTACGAGCAGTACTTC. Translating gives CASRRRLADSYEQYF. The rearrangement links TRBV2 to TRBJ2-7; 9 bases agree with TRBD2. V gave up 6 bases and J gave up 0 bases; unmatched junction bases: 6. The length of the CDR3 is 15 residues. Germline-derived CDR1 and CDR2 are SNHLY and FYNNEI. Based on the CDR3 plus reference TRBV2 and TRBJ2-7, the full variable domain is EPEVTQTPSHQVTQMGQEVILRCVPISNHLYFYWYRQILGQKVEFLVSFYNNEISEKSEIFDDQFSVERPDGSNFTLKIRSTKLEDSAMYFCASRRRLADSYEQYFGPGTRLTVT.

The genes are TRBV5-4 and TRBJ1-1, with 11 positions matching TRBD1. The CDR3 loop spans 14 amino acids. The germline CDR1 and CDR2 sequences are SGHNT and YYREEE (reference sequence). V was pared by 5 bases and J by 5 bases, with 5 bases of the junction left unmatched. CDR3 residues: CASRDRGRETEAFF. The CDR3 DNA reads TGTGCCAGCAGGGACAGGGGGCGCGAAACTGAAGCTTTCTTT.

J is TRBJ2-7 and V is TRBV9, with 14 bases matching TRBD2. Germline V gene sequence: CDR1 SGDLS, CDR2 YYNGEE. Losses at the gene ends were 4 bases for V and 3 bases for J; bases not matched to a gene: 9. This CDR3 region has 17 residues. CDR3 region: CASSPQPGTSGSYEQYF. The CDR3 DNA reads TGTGCCAGCAGCCCTCAACCCGGGACTAGCGGGAGCTACGAGCAGTACTTC. Looking up the rest from reference TRBV9 and TRBJ2-7 gives the full variable domain: DSGVTQTPKHLITATGQRVTLRCSPRSGDLSVYWYQQSLDQGLQFLIQYYNGEERAKGNILERFSAQQFPDLHSELNLSSLELGDSALYFCASSPQPGTSGSYEQYFGPGTRLTVT.

V is TRBV5-1 and J is TRBJ1-2; no firm D call. V was shortened by 1 base and J by 2 bases, with 9 bases between the two germline ends. Germline V gives CDR1 SGHRS, CDR2 YFSETQ. The CDR3 extends over 14 amino acids. CDR3 residues: CASSLSSQNYGYTF. The CDR3 nucleotides are TGCGCCAGCAGCTTGTCTAGTCAGAACTATGGCTACACCTTC.

The chain is built from TRBV6-1 and TRBJ1-5; 8 bases agree with TRBD1. The CDR3 is 13 amino acids. Germline assignment: CDR1 MNHNS and CDR2 SASEGT. V dropped 7 bases and J dropped 6; count of bases not matched to a gene: 5. Here the CDR3 DNA reads TGTGCCAGCACCGTTCAGGGGGCTCAGCCCCAGCATTTT. It is translated as CASTVQGAQPQHF.

The genes are TRBV7-9 and TRBJ1-4; unclear D gene. This CDR3 is built from 15 residues. Germline CDR1 reads SEHNR; CDR2 reads FQNEAQ (reference sequence). V was pared by 3 bases and J by 7 bases, with 15 bases between. For the CDR3, the DNA is TGTGCCAGCAGCTTTGATTTCAGCGGAATTGAAAAACTGTTTTTT. It yields the protein CASSFDFSGIEKLFF.

V usage is TRBV5-1 and J usage is TRBJ2-1; TRBD2 matches 11 bases. Losses at the gene ends were 2 bases for V and 6 bases for J; bases not matched to a gene: 7. CDR3 size: 16 residues. Germline V gives CDR1 SGHRS, CDR2 YFSETQ. In nucleotides, the CDR3 is TGCGCCAGCAGCTTTATTAGCGGGAGGGCAGGCAATGAGCAGTTCTTC. It is translated as CASSFISGRAGNEQFF.

The chain joins TRBV28 to TRBJ1-5; TRBD1 is a possible D gene (5 bases). The CDR3 totals 18 residues. V lost 6 bases to trimming and J lost 0 bases, with 21 bases between them. The germline CDR1 and CDR2 sequences are MDHEN and SYDVKM. CDR3 DNA sequence: TGTGCCAGCAGCCACGGGGGGGGAGGGATATCTAGCAATCAGCCCCAGCATTTT. It codes for CASSHGGGGISSNQPQHF.

J is TRBJ2-3 and V is TRBV7-2; 12 positions match TRBD2. The germline V gene encodes CDR1 SGHTA and CDR2 FQGNSA. The V segment lost 9 bases and the J segment 2 bases; nucleotides outside the gene matches: 18. The CDR3 has 19 residues. The chain's CDR3 is CASLKKTSGGSHSTDTQYF. The CDR3 DNA reads as TGTGCCAGTTTGAAGAAGACTAGCGGGGGTTCTCATTCCACAGATACGCAGTATTTT.

The chain uses TRBV10-3 and TRBJ1-1; D is unclear. The CDR3 spans 17 residues. Trimming shortened V by 0 bases and J by 5 bases, and 19 bases separated the two germline ends. The germline CDR1 and CDR2 sequences are ENHRY and SYGVKD. CDR3 nucleotide sequence: TGTGCCATCAGTGAGTCGATGGCCGGACCGGGAGGGACTGAAGCTTTCTTT. It is translated as CAISESMAGPGGTEAFF.